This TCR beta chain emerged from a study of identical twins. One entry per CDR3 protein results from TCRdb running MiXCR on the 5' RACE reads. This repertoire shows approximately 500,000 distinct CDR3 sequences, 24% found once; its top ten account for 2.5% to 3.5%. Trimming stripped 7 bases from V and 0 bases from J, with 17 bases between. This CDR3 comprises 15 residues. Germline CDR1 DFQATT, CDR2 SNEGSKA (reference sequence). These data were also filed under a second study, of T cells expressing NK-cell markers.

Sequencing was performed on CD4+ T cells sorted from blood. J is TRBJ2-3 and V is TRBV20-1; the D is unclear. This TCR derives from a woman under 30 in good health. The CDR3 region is CSDSKTFASTDTQYF. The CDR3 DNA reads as TGCAGTGACTCCAAGACTTTCGCTAGCACAGATACGCAGTATTTT.